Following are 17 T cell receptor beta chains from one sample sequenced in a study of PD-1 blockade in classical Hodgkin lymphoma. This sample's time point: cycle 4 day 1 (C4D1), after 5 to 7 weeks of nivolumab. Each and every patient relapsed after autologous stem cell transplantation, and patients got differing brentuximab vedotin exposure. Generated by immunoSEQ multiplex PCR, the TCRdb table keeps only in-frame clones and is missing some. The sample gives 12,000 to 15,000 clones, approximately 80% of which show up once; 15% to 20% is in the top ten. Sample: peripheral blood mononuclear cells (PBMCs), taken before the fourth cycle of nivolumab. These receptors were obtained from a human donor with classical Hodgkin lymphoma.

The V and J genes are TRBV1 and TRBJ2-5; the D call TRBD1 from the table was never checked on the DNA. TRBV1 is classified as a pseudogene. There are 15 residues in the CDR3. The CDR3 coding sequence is TGCACCAGCAGCCCGCACAGGGAACCTAACGAGACCCAGTACTTC. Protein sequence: CTSSPHREPNETQYF.

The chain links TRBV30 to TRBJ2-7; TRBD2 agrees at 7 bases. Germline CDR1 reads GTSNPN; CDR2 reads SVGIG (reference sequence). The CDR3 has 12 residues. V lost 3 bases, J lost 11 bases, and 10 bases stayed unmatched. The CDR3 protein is CAWSGGWGREYF. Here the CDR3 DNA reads TGTGCCTGGAGCGGAGGTTGGGGGAGGGAGTACTTC.

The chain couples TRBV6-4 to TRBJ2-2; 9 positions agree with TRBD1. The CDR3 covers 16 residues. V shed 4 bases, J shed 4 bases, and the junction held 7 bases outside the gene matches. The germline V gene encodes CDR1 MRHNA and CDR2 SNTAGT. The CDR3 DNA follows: TGTGCCAGCAGTGTAACAGGGGGCGGAGGCACCGGGGAGCTGTTTTTT. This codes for CASSVTGGGGTGELFF.

CDR3 in DNA: TGTGCCTGGAGTCAAACCGGCGGGGGGGCCCGGGAGACCCAGTACTTC. This translates into CAWSQTGGGARETQYF. The V and J genes are TRBV30 and TRBJ2-5; the match to TRBD2 covers 9 bases. This CDR3 is 16 amino acids long. V gave up 2 bases and J gave up 5 bases; unmatched junction bases: 12. Germline V CDR1 and CDR2: GTSNPN, SVGIG (reference sequence).

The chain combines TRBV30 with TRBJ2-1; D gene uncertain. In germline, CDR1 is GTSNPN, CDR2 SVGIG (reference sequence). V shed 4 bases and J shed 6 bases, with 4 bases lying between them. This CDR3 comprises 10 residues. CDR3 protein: CAWTSNEQFF. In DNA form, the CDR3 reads TGTGCCTGGACATCCAATGAGCAGTTCTTC.

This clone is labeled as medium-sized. As DNA, the CDR3 is TGTGCCAGCAGTTACACTGAGAACACTGAAGCTTTCTTT. It yields the protein CASSYTENTEAFF. The chain links TRBV6-5 to TRBJ1-1; no clear D gene. Germline CDR1 MNHEY, CDR2 SVGAGI. This CDR3 spans 13 amino acids. V was clipped by 2 bases and J by 1 base, with 5 bases between them.

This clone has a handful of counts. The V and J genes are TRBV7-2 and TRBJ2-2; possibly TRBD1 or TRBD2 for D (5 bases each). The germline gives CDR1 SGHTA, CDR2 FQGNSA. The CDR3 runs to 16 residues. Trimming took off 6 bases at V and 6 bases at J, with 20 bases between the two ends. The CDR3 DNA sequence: TGTGCCAGCAGAGCAATCCGGGACCTTCGTGCCGGGGAGCTGTTTTTT. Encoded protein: CASRAIRDLRAGELFF.

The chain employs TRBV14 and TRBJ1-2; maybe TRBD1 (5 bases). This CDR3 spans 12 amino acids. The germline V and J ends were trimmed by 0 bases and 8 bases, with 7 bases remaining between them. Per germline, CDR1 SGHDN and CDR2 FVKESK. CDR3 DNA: TGTGCCAGCAGCCAAGACAGGGACGGCTACACCTTC. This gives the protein CASSQDRDGYTF.

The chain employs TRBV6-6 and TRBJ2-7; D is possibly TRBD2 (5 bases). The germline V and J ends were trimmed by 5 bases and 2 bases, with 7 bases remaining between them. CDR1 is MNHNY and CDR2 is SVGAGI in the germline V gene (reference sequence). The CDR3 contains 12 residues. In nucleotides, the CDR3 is TGTGCCAGCAGTCCCGGGACCTACGAGCAGTACTTC. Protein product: CASSPGTYEQYF.

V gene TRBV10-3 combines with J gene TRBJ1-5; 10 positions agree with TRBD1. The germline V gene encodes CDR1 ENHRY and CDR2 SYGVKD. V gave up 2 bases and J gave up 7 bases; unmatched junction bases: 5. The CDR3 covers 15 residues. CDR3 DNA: TGTGCCATCAGTGAGGGACAGGGGGTTGGACAGCCCCAGCATTTT. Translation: CAISEGQGVGQPQHF.

In DNA, the CDR3 is TGTGCCAGCAGCTCGGCCCTACACGCTGAAGCTTTCTTT. This gives the protein CASSSALHAEAFF. The J gene is TRBJ1-1, the V gene TRBV7-9; the D is unclear. V was cut by 4 bases and J by 6 bases, with 12 bases left in between. This CDR3 is 13 amino acids long. CDR1 is SEHNR and CDR2 is FQNEAQ in the germline V gene (reference sequence).

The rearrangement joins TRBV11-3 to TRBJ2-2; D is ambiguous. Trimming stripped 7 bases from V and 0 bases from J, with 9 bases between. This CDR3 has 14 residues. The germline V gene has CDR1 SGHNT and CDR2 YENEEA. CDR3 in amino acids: CASIEISNTGELFF. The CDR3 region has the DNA TGTGCCAGCATCGAGATTTCGAACACCGGGGAGCTGTTTTTT.

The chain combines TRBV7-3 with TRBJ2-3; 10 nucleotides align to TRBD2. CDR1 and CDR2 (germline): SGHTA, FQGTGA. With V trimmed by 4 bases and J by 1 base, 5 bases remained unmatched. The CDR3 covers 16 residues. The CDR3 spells CASSSSGTSGTDTQYF. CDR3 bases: TGTGCCAGCAGCTCCTCCGGGACTAGCGGCACAGATACGCAGTATTTT. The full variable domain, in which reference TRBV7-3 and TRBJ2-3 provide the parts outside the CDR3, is GAGVSQTPSNKVTEKGKYVELRCDPISGHTALYWYRQSLGQGPEFLIYFQGTGAADDSGLPNDRFFAVRPEGSVSTLKIQRTERGDSAVYLCASSSSGTSGTDTQYFGPGTRLTVL.

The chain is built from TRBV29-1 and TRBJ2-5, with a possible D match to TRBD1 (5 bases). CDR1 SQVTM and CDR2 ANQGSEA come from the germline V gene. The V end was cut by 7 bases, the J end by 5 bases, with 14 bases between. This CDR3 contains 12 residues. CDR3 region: CSAGWAGETQYF. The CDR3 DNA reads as TGCAGCGCCGGATGGGCAGGGGAGACCCAGTACTTC.

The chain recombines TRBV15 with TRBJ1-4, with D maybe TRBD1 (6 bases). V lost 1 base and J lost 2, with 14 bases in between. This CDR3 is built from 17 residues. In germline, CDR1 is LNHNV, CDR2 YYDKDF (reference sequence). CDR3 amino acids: CATSRGGGRKTNEKLFF. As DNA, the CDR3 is TGTGCCACCAGCAGAGGGGGGGGGCGAAAGACTAATGAAAAACTGTTTTTT.

This CDR3 is CASSQLPPGANTEAFF. CDR3 nucleotide sequence: TGTGCCAGCAGCCAATTACCACCGGGGGCAAACACTGAAGCTTTCTTT. The chain joins TRBV4-2 to TRBJ1-1; a weak D match, TRBD1 (6 bases). V was trimmed by 2 bases and J by 2 bases, leaving 15 bases between them. The CDR3 totals 16 residues. Germline V gene data show CDR1 as LGHNA and CDR2 as YNFKEQ.

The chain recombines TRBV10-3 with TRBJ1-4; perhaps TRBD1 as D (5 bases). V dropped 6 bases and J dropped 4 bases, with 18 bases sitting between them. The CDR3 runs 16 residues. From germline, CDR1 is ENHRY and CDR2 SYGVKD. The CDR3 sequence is CAISEGLQVLNEKLFF. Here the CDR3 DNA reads TGTGCCATCAGCGAGGGGCTACAGGTCCTTAATGAAAAACTGTTTTTT.